A single sample is the source of the 2 T cell receptor beta chains below, sequenced in a study of blood T cell repertoires in COVID-19. Only in-frame clones appear in the TCRdb table, and some are missing; sequencing was by immunoSEQ multiplex PCR. The sample shows around 130,000 clones, roughly 80% of them seen only once. Sequenced input: peripheral blood. These receptors were taken from a human donor in a cohort sampled during active COVID-19.

The genes are TRBV10-1 and TRBJ2-7; the match to TRBD1 covers 8 bases. The germline CDR1 and CDR2 sequences are WNHNN and SYGVQD (reference sequence). The V and J ends lost 8 bases and 1 base, in that order; junction bases with no gene match: 4. CDR3 length equals 13 residues. As DNA, the CDR3 is TGCGCCAGCTCCGGGACAGGATCCTACGAGCAGTACTTC. Protein product: CASSGTGSYEQYF.

This chain connects TRBV3-1 (or the pseudogene TRBV3-2) to TRBJ2-5; weak D call: TRBD2 (6 bases). There are 17 residues in the CDR3. Germline lookup yields CDR1 LGHDT and CDR2 YNNKEL (reference sequence). V was pared by 1 base and J by 4 bases, with 19 bases between. The CDR3 bases are TGTGCCAGCAGCCAAGGATGGCGGGAACGGGGTGGAGAGACCCAGTACTTC. This sequence encodes CASSQGWRERGGETQYF.